A selection of T cell receptor beta chains follows, all from one sample in a study of blood T cells in healthy people across ages. TCRdb called the 5' RACE reads again in MiXCR, with one record for every CDR3 protein. Of 1.5 million or so distinct CDR3 sequences listed, around 42% are singletons. The sample comprised blood. The receptors derive from a woman under 30 in good health. Each CDR3 is given with its conserved first and last residue. The order of the fields is clone size, J gene, D gene, V gene, CDR3 protein, CDR3 DNA. A D gene is named only where the DNA matches it firmly. The size field is filled for only some rows; it gives once, few, many or a size class.

abundance: few
j_gene: TRBJ2-5
d_gene: TRBD2
v_gene: TRBV27
CDR3aa: CASSFLAGEVMREQYF
CDR3nt: TGTGCCAGCAGTTTCCTAGCGGGAGAGGTGATGAGGGAGCAGTACTTC

abundance: NA
j_gene: TRBJ1-2
d_gene: TRBD1
v_gene: TRBV6-1
CDR3aa: CASSTSGQGSSNYGYTF
CDR3nt: TGTGCCAGCAGTACCTCAGGACAGGGGTCTTCTAACTATGGCTACACCTTC

abundance: few
j_gene: TRBJ1-2
d_gene: NA
v_gene: TRBV7-2
CDR3aa: CASKWGAGYGYTF
CDR3nt: TGTGCCAGCAAGTGGGGGGCAGGATATGGCTACACCTTC

abundance: few
j_gene: TRBJ1-1
d_gene: NA
v_gene: TRBV20-1
CDR3aa: CSAWSGANTEAFF
CDR3nt: TGCAGTGCCTGGTCGGGGGCTAATACTGAAGCTTTCTTT

abundance: NA
j_gene: TRBJ2-7
d_gene: TRBD2
v_gene: TRBV7-2
CDR3aa: CASSWTSGTYEQYF
CDR3nt: TGTGCCAGCAGCTGGACTAGCGGAACCTACGAGCAGTACTTC

abundance: many
j_gene: TRBJ1-2
d_gene: NA
v_gene: TRBV5-1
CDR3aa: CASSGDGSYGYTF
CDR3nt: TGCGCCAGCAGCGGTGACGGTTCCTATGGCTACACCTTC

abundance: NA
j_gene: TRBJ1-1
d_gene: NA
v_gene: TRBV6-1
CDR3aa: CASSELRQVNTEAFF
CDR3nt: TGTGCCAGCAGTGAACTTCGGCAGGTTAACACTGAAGCTTTCTTT

abundance: NA
j_gene: TRBJ1-5
d_gene: NA
v_gene: TRBV20-1
CDR3aa: CSAGAGQSASPQHF
CDR3nt: TGCAGTGCCGGGGCAGGGCAATCCGCTTCGCCCCAGCATTTT

abundance: many
j_gene: TRBJ2-7
d_gene: TRBD2
v_gene: TRBV10-2
CDR3aa: CASSDLGGGDEQYF
CDR3nt: TGCGCCAGCAGTGACCTCGGCGGGGGGGACGAGCAGTACTTC

abundance: NA
j_gene: TRBJ1-2
d_gene: NA
v_gene: TRBV14
CDR3aa: CASSQHGQPGHYGYTF
CDR3nt: TGTGCCAGCAGCCAACATGGCCAACCAGGACACTATGGCTACACCTTC

abundance: NA
j_gene: TRBJ1-2
d_gene: NA
v_gene: TRBV20-1
CDR3aa: CSARDEQIYGYTF
CDR3nt: TGCAGTGCTAGAGATGAACAGATCTATGGCTACACCTTC

abundance: NA
j_gene: TRBJ2-5
d_gene: TRBD1
v_gene: TRBV28
CDR3aa: CASSLQGAQETQYF
CDR3nt: TGTGCCAGCAGCCTCCAGGGGGCCCAAGAGACCCAGTACTTC

abundance: NA
j_gene: TRBJ2-1
d_gene: NA
v_gene: TRBV4-1
CDR3aa: CASSQGWGLPTYNEQFF
CDR3nt: TGCGCCAGCAGCCAAGGATGGGGGCTCCCGACCTACAATGAGCAGTTCTTC

abundance: NA
j_gene: TRBJ2-2
d_gene: NA
v_gene: TRBV20-1
CDR3aa: CSAREQGFTGELFF
CDR3nt: TGCAGTGCTAGGGAACAGGGTTTCACCGGGGAGCTGTTTTTT

abundance: NA
j_gene: TRBJ1-6
d_gene: NA
v_gene: TRBV3-1
CDR3aa: CASSQGGNPNSPLHF
CDR3nt: TGTGCCAGCAGCCAAGGGGGGAACCCTAATTCACCCCTCCACTTT

abundance: NA
j_gene: TRBJ2-3
d_gene: NA
v_gene: TRBV12-3/TRBV12-4
CDR3aa: CASLLDAGTDTQYF
CDR3nt: TGTGCCAGCCTCCTCGATGCCGGTACAGATACGCAGTATTTT

abundance: few
j_gene: TRBJ1-1
d_gene: NA
v_gene: TRBV2
CDR3aa: CASSEWGVTEAFF
CDR3nt: TGTGCCAGCAGTGAGTGGGGTGTCACTGAAGCTTTCTTT

abundance: NA
j_gene: TRBJ2-1
d_gene: NA
v_gene: TRBV25-1
CDR3aa: CASSEWGGGLYNEQFF
CDR3nt: TGTGCCAGCAGTGAATGGGGCGGAGGACTTTACAATGAGCAGTTCTTC

abundance: NA
j_gene: TRBJ2-7
d_gene: NA
v_gene: TRBV3-1
CDR3aa: CASSQEGTNYEQYF
CDR3nt: TGTGCCAGCAGCCAAGAAGGCACGAACTACGAGCAGTACTTC

abundance: few
j_gene: TRBJ1-5
d_gene: NA
v_gene: TRBV6-6
CDR3aa: CASGDENQPQHF
CDR3nt: TGTGCCAGCGGGGACGAAAATCAGCCCCAGCATTTT

abundance: NA
j_gene: TRBJ2-7
d_gene: TRBD2
v_gene: TRBV11-2
CDR3aa: CVSSLENLSGYEQYF
CDR3nt: TGTGTCAGCAGCTTAGAGAATCTTAGCGGGTACGAGCAGTACTTC

abundance: NA
j_gene: TRBJ2-1
d_gene: TRBD2
v_gene: TRBV20-1
CDR3aa: CSARVVPGLAGSGTSYNEQFF
CDR3nt: TGCAGTGCTAGAGTTGTACCGGGACTAGCGGGTTCGGGGACCTCCTACAATGAGCAGTTCTTC

abundance: NA
j_gene: TRBJ2-6
d_gene: NA
v_gene: TRBV7-2
CDR3aa: CASSLRNSGANVLTF
CDR3nt: TGTGCCAGCAGCTTGCGTAACTCTGGGGCCAACGTCCTGACTTTC

abundance: once
j_gene: TRBJ2-1
d_gene: TRBD2
v_gene: TRBV11-1
CDR3aa: CASSPGLAGTREQFF
CDR3nt: TGTGCCAGCAGCCCCGGACTAGCGGGGACGCGCGAGCAGTTCTTC

abundance: NA
j_gene: TRBJ2-2
d_gene: TRBD2
v_gene: TRBV20-1
CDR3aa: CSARRGGKTGELFF
CDR3nt: TGCAGTGCTAGACGGGGGGGGAAGACCGGGGAGCTGTTTTTT

abundance: NA
j_gene: TRBJ1-1
d_gene: NA
v_gene: TRBV5-1
CDR3aa: CASSSVGLGNTEAFF
CDR3nt: TGCGCCAGCAGCTCCGTGGGGTTAGGGAACACTGAAGCTTTCTTT

abundance: NA
j_gene: TRBJ1-6
d_gene: TRBD1
v_gene: TRBV14
CDR3aa: CASSHRQGATSPLHF
CDR3nt: TGTGCCAGCAGCCACCGACAGGGGGCCACTTCACCCCTCCACTTT

abundance: NA
j_gene: TRBJ1-2
d_gene: TRBD1
v_gene: TRBV15
CDR3aa: CATSEGAFNYGYTF
CDR3nt: TGTGCCACCAGCGAGGGGGCCTTTAACTATGGCTACACCTTC

abundance: NA
j_gene: TRBJ2-1
d_gene: NA
v_gene: TRBV7-3
CDR3aa: CASSLTPGPSSYNEQFF
CDR3nt: TGTGCCAGCAGCTTAACGCCAGGCCCGAGCTCCTACAATGAGCAGTTCTTC

abundance: once
j_gene: TRBJ2-5
d_gene: NA
v_gene: TRBV2
CDR3aa: CASSEGRNRETQYF
CDR3nt: TGTGCCAGCAGTGAGGGTCGGAATCGAGAGACCCAGTACTTC

abundance: NA
j_gene: TRBJ1-5
d_gene: TRBD1
v_gene: TRBV19
CDR3aa: CASSITQGVGVNQPQHF
CDR3nt: TGTGCCAGTAGTATCACCCAGGGGGTGGGGGTCAATCAGCCCCAGCATTTT

abundance: NA
j_gene: TRBJ2-7
d_gene: NA
v_gene: TRBV10-2
CDR3aa: CASSDGRGSYEQYF
CDR3nt: TGCGCCAGCAGTGATGGCAGGGGTTCCTACGAGCAGTACTTC

abundance: NA
j_gene: TRBJ1-6
d_gene: TRBD1
v_gene: TRBV5-1
CDR3aa: CASRSSGQSNSPLHF
CDR3nt: TGCGCCAGCAGGTCCTCGGGACAGAGTAATTCACCCCTCCACTTT

abundance: few
j_gene: TRBJ2-4
d_gene: TRBD2
v_gene: TRBV5-1
CDR3aa: CASSLSGRAGENIQYF
CDR3nt: TGCGCCAGCAGCCTTAGCGGGAGGGCCGGGGAAAACATTCAGTACTTC

abundance: NA
j_gene: TRBJ2-5
d_gene: NA
v_gene: TRBV20-1
CDR3aa: CSARAGGLETQYF
CDR3nt: TGCAGTGCTAGAGCGGGGGGCCTAGAGACCCAGTACTTC

abundance: once
j_gene: TRBJ2-1
d_gene: NA
v_gene: TRBV5-1
CDR3aa: CASSWEGQAYNEQFF
CDR3nt: TGCGCCAGCAGCTGGGAGGGACAGGCCTACAATGAGCAGTTCTTC

abundance: NA
j_gene: TRBJ2-5
d_gene: NA
v_gene: TRBV20-1
CDR3aa: CSARDLRGGRYNEQYF
CDR3nt: TGCAGTGCTAGAGATCTGAGGGGGGGCCGGTACAATGAGCAGTACTTC

abundance: NA
j_gene: TRBJ2-7
d_gene: NA
v_gene: TRBV4-1
CDR3aa: CASSQESGYSYEQYF
CDR3nt: TGCGCCAGCAGCCAAGAGTCAGGGTACAGCTACGAGCAGTACTTC

abundance: NA
j_gene: TRBJ2-5
d_gene: NA
v_gene: TRBV20-1
CDR3aa: CSAREGVAEETQYF
CDR3nt: TGCAGTGCTAGAGAGGGAGTCGCCGAAGAGACCCAGTACTTC

abundance: NA
j_gene: TRBJ1-1
d_gene: NA
v_gene: TRBV4-1
CDR3aa: CASSHHGEGEILNTEAFF
CDR3nt: TGCGCCAGCAGCCACCATGGCGAGGGTGAGATACTGAACACTGAAGCTTTCTTT

abundance: NA
j_gene: TRBJ2-5
d_gene: NA
v_gene: TRBV28
CDR3aa: CASKTGYEQYF
CDR3nt: TGTGCCAGCAAAACAGGCTACGAACAGTACTTC

abundance: NA
j_gene: TRBJ1-1
d_gene: TRBD1
v_gene: TRBV30
CDR3aa: CAWRAPDRGFTEAFF
CDR3nt: TGTGCCTGGAGAGCCCCTGACAGGGGGTTCACTGAAGCTTTCTTT

abundance: few
j_gene: TRBJ2-1
d_gene: NA
v_gene: TRBV12-3/TRBV12-4
CDR3aa: CASSFRTRDEQFF
CDR3nt: TGTGCCAGCAGTTTCCGAACGAGGGATGAGCAGTTCTTC

abundance: few
j_gene: TRBJ2-7
d_gene: NA
v_gene: TRBV20-1
CDR3aa: CSARDRLWNRDGLDEQYF
CDR3nt: TGCAGTGCTAGAGATCGCCTATGGAACAGGGATGGTCTTGACGAGCAGTACTTC

abundance: few
j_gene: TRBJ2-1
d_gene: TRBD2
v_gene: TRBV6-8
CDR3aa: CASPHRREGAYNEQFF
CDR3nt: TGTGCCAGCCCCCACCGGCGGGAGGGCGCTTACAATGAGCAGTTCTTC

abundance: many
j_gene: TRBJ2-7
d_gene: NA
v_gene: TRBV29-1
CDR3aa: CSVESERYEQYF
CDR3nt: TGCAGCGTTGAATCTGAGAGGTACGAGCAGTACTTC

abundance: NA
j_gene: TRBJ2-7
d_gene: NA
v_gene: TRBV4-1
CDR3aa: CASSQEVRRGAYEQYF
CDR3nt: TGTGCCAGCAGCCAAGAAGTTCGCAGGGGAGCCTACGAGCAGTACTTC

abundance: NA
j_gene: TRBJ2-7
d_gene: NA
v_gene: TRBV9
CDR3aa: CASSPDPLSYEQYF
CDR3nt: TGTGCCAGCAGCCCAGACCCCCTTTCCTACGAGCAGTACTTC

abundance: many
j_gene: TRBJ2-1
d_gene: NA
v_gene: TRBV3-1
CDR3aa: CASSDNFSGNEQFF
CDR3nt: TGTGCCAGCAGTGATAACTTTAGCGGCAATGAGCAGTTCTTC

abundance: NA
j_gene: TRBJ1-2
d_gene: NA
v_gene: TRBV4-1
CDR3aa: CVSSQDSETVLGYTF
CDR3nt: TGCGTCAGCAGCCAAGACTCCGAGACAGTCCTTGGCTACACCTTC

abundance: few
j_gene: TRBJ2-7
d_gene: TRBD1
v_gene: TRBV28
CDR3aa: CASSFGGTGNGEQYF
CDR3nt: TGTGCCAGCAGTTTTGGTGGGACAGGGAATGGCGAGCAGTACTTC

abundance: few
j_gene: TRBJ2-1
d_gene: NA
v_gene: TRBV6-5
CDR3aa: CASGDSGEQFF
CDR3nt: TGTGCCAGCGGGGACTCAGGCGAGCAGTTCTTC